The 4 T cell receptor beta chains reported below all come from one sample, sequenced in a study of beta chain features in type 1 diabetes. General study points: Moderate yet significant TCRB CDR3 shortening was seen in Type 1 diabetes patients in all four CD4+ subsets.

TCRB transcripts that were expressed got sequenced, as all of the isolated RNA had been reverse transcribed. TCRdb's copy holds only in-frame clones and misses some; the assay was immunoSEQ multiplex PCR. The table records over 150,000 clones, around 8.4% of them present only once. The antigens these receptors bind are not known. The sample comprised central memory CD4+ T cells from blood. Receptor source: a woman aged 18 to 35 with type 1 diabetes.

In this sample, this clone turned up a few times. V usage is TRBV18 and J usage is TRBJ2-3, with D unclear. The CDR3 extends over 14 amino acids. Per the germline V gene, CDR1 is KGHSH and CDR2 is LQKENI. Trimming took 2 bases from V and 2 from J, leaving 8 bases between them. The CDR3: CASSPSTVTDTQYF. In DNA, the CDR3 is TGTGCCAGCTCACCATCCACGGTCACAGATACGCAGTATTTT. Full variable domain (remainder filled in from reference TRBV18 and TRBJ2-3): NAGVMQNPRHLVRRRGQEARLRCSPMKGHSHVYWYRQLPEEGLKFMVYLQKENIIDESGMPKERFSAEFPKEGPSILRIQQVVRGDSAAYFCASSPSTVTDTQYFGPGTRLTVL.

This rearrangement joins TRBV7-9 to TRBJ1-4; D possibly corresponds to TRBD1 (6 bases). Trimming took 3 bases from V and 2 from J, leaving 7 bases between them. The CDR3 consists of 14 residues. The V gene's germline CDR1 is SEHNR and CDR2 FQNEAQ (reference sequence). CDR3 DNA: TGTGCCAGCAGCTTGAGGGGGACTAATGAAAAACTGTTTTTT. This translates into CASSLRGTNEKLFF.

This clone was counted a few times. The chain recombines TRBV6-1 with TRBJ2-6; D might be TRBD2 (6 bases). The CDR3 loop spans 17 amino acids. Germline CDR1 MNHNS, CDR2 SASEGT. V lost 4 bases to trimming and J lost 2 bases, with 15 bases between them. CDR3 DNA sequence: TGTGCCAGCAGTGGGGGGGTGAGAAGCGCTGGGGCCAACGTCCTGACTTTC. Its translation: CASSGGVRSAGANVLTF.

This clone has ten or more counts. Within the sample, other DNA sequences also encode this same CDR3. The chain couples TRBV5-1 to TRBJ1-2, with D maybe TRBD1 (5 bases). Germline-derived CDR1 and CDR2 are SGHRS and YFSETQ. The CDR3 extends over 11 amino acids. V was cut by 7 bases and J by 6 bases, with 10 bases left in between. The CDR3 nucleotides are TGCGCCAGCGGGCAGGGAAATGGCTACACCTTC. This gives the protein CASGQGNGYTF.